The 22 T cell receptor beta chains below come from one sample, sequenced in a study of regulatory T cells in long-lasting Graves disease. The authors built TCR beta libraries using iRepertoire HTBI primers and Arm-PCR of CDR3 regions. Each CDR3 protein is one row after TCRdb ran MiXCR on the multiplex PCR reads. This sample carries approximately 350,000 distinct CDR3 sequences, roughly 20% of them seen once, and the ten largest clones take approximately 30%. Time point meaning: persistent/refractory GD, antithyroid drugs over 5 years with positive TRAb. PBMC-derived RNA was used for the TCR library. The sequencing here drew on peripheral blood mononuclear cells (PBMCs), taken when the disease was refractory, from a patient treated with antithyroid drugs. The source is a woman between 40 and 50 years old with Graves disease.

The chain joins TRBV18 to TRBJ1-4; D is undetermined. This CDR3 has 14 residues. Trimming stripped 5 bases from V and 5 bases from J, with 12 bases between. Germline CDR1 and CDR2: KGHSH and LQKENI. CDR3 sequence (DNA): TGTGCCAGCTCATTGAGACACCCGAATGAAAAACTGTTTTTT. This gives the protein CASSLRHPNEKLFF.

V and J are TRBV5-1 and TRBJ2-5, with TRBD2 matching 9 bases. The ends lost 3 bases at V and 0 bases at J; junction bases unmatched: 9. The CDR3 sequence is 17 residues long. Germline V gene lookup returns CDR1 SGHRS and CDR2 YFSETQ. The CDR3 sequence is CASSSKGLARYQETQYF. CDR3 bases: TGCGCCAGCAGCTCCAAGGGACTAGCTCGGTACCAAGAGACCCAGTACTTC.

This clonotype was seen more than once but under ten times. The chain couples TRBV15 to TRBJ2-2; 8 bases are a match to TRBD1. Trimming removed 4 bases from V and 6 bases from J; junction bases left unmatched: 7. Germline values: CDR1 LNHNV, CDR2 YYDKDF (reference sequence). This CDR3 contains 15 residues. The CDR3 reads CATSIRTGIAGELFF. The CDR3 DNA reads as TGTGCCACCAGCATCCGGACAGGGATTGCCGGGGAGCTGTTTTTT.

This clonotype came up many times. The V call is TRBV2, the J call TRBJ2-5; possibly TRBD2 for D (6 bases). Trimming took 6 bases from V and 1 from J, leaving 9 bases between them. The germline V gene has CDR1 SNHLY and CDR2 FYNNEI. This CDR3 region has 13 residues. The CDR3 DNA follows: TGTGCCAGCAGCCGGGACTTCCAAGAGACCCAGTACTTC. This sequence encodes CASSRDFQETQYF.

Many counts were recorded for this clonotype. The chain carries TRBV25-1 and TRBJ2-7, with D possibly being TRBD1 (6 bases). Germline V gives CDR1 MGHDK, CDR2 SYGVNS. This CDR3 comprises 13 residues. Trimming removed 1 base from V and 7 bases from J, with 11 bases in between. The CDR3 DNA reads as TGTGCCAGCAGTGAATTCAGGGGAGAGGAGCAGTACTTC. Translated, it gives CASSEFRGEEQYF.

In its sample, this clonotype was seen many times. The CDR3 DNA is TGTGCCAGCAGCTTTTCCCTCACATTGGTGCAGTACTTC. It is translated as CASSFSLTLVQYF. V usage is TRBV28 and J usage is TRBJ2-7; D unclear. Trimming left V 6 bases short and J 9 bases short, with 18 bases between. Germline CDR1 reads MDHEN; CDR2 reads SYDVKM. This CDR3 has 13 amino acids.

The chain combines TRBV7-2 with TRBJ2-7, with 8 nucleotides matching TRBD2. CDR1 and CDR2 (germline): SGHTA, FQGNSA. The junction had 5 bases not matched to a gene; V was cut back by 2 bases and J by 5 bases. This CDR3 has 14 amino acids. CDR3: CASSLQAGANEQYF. CDR3 sequence (DNA): TGTGCCAGCAGCTTACAAGCGGGAGCGAACGAGCAGTACTTC.

Many counts were recorded for this clonotype. The chain joins TRBV28 to TRBJ2-5; D is undetermined. This CDR3 has 12 amino acids. CDR1 is MDHEN and CDR2 is SYDVKM in the germline V gene. V was clipped by 7 bases and J by 5 bases, with 11 bases between them. CDR3 nucleotide sequence: TGTGCCAGCAACGACGGTGAGGAGACCCAGTACTTC. This encodes CASNDGEETQYF. Full variable domain (outside the CDR3, taken from reference TRBV28 and TRBJ2-5): DVKVTQSSRYLVKRTGEKVFLECVQDMDHENMFWYRQDPGLGLRLIYFSYDVKMKEKGDIPEGYSVSREKKERFSLILESASTNQTSMYLCASNDGEETQYFGPGTRLLVL.

This clonotype came up many times. The chain is built from TRBV6-5 and TRBJ2-7, with 9 bases that match TRBD1. V gave up 2 bases and J gave up 4 bases; unmatched junction bases: 9. Per the germline V gene, CDR1 is MNHEY and CDR2 is SVGAGI. The CDR3 totals 16 residues. Here the CDR3 reads CASSYVYRGPRYEQYF. DNA of the CDR3: TGTGCCAGCAGTTACGTCTACAGGGGGCCGCGTTACGAGCAGTACTTC.

This clonotype was seen just once. Possible read error: a much larger clone is one base away. Here the CDR3 DNA reads TGTGCCAGCAGCTTCTTGGAGAACACCGGGGAGCTGTTTTTT. Protein sequence: CASSFLENTGELFF. This rearrangement joins TRBV7-2 to TRBJ2-2; D uncertain. Per germline, CDR1 SGHTA and CDR2 FQGNSA. V shed 3 bases and J shed 1 base, with 6 bases lying between them. The CDR3 is made up of 14 amino acids.

A remark on this clonotype: Just one base apart from a much larger clone, this may be a read error. The chain links TRBV20-1 to TRBJ1-5, with TRBD1 as a possible D gene (5 bases). This CDR3 contains 14 residues. The germline V and J ends were trimmed by 6 bases and 3 bases, with 15 bases remaining between them. Germline V gene sequence: CDR1 DFQATT, CDR2 SNEGSKA (reference sequence). This CDR3 reads CSANRSATNQPQHF. The CDR3 nucleotides are TGCAGTGCAAACAGGAGTGCAACCAATCAGCCCCAGCATTTT.

This clonotype came up many times. The chain recombines TRBV12-3 or TRBV12-4 with TRBJ1-1; D is undetermined. The CDR3 contains 13 residues. Trimming removed 4 bases from V and 3 bases from J, with 9 bases in between. CDR3 bases: TGTGCCAGCAGTTGGTCTGCTCACACTGAAGCTTTCTTT. This gives the protein CASSWSAHTEAFF.

This clonotype was observed at least ten times. The rearrangement links TRBV12-3 or TRBV12-4 to TRBJ2-7, with D hard to call. The germline V and J ends were trimmed by 2 bases and 4 bases, with 6 bases remaining between them. This CDR3 has 12 residues. This chain's CDR3 is CASSLQVYEQYF. The CDR3 DNA follows: TGTGCCAGCAGTTTACAGGTTTACGAGCAGTACTTC.

This clonotype was seen many times. The chain uses TRBV30 and TRBJ2-5; a weak D match, TRBD1 (5 bases). Germline V lookup: CDR1 GTSNPN, CDR2 SVGIG (reference sequence). This CDR3 comprises 13 residues. V was trimmed by 2 bases and J by 5 bases, leaving 12 bases between them. CDR3 DNA sequence: TGTGCCTGGAGTAGGCAGGCAGGGGAGACCCAGTACTTC. Translating gives CAWSRQAGETQYF.

This clonotype came up a few times. The V gene is TRBV25-1, the J gene TRBJ2-7; TRBD2 might be the D (5 bases). The CDR3 covers 12 residues. CDR1 and CDR2 from the germline V gene are MGHDK and SYGVNS. The V and J ends lost 7 bases and 9 bases respectively, with 16 bases between them. The CDR3 DNA sequence: TGTGCCAGCAACGGCGGAGGAGCTCGGCAGTACTTC. It translates to CASNGGGARQYF.

Turning to this clonotype: The junction and the germline gene differ at one end; a read error may be behind it. The chain recombines TRBV24-1 with TRBJ2-2; possibly TRBD2 for D (6 bases). Germline values: CDR1 KGHDR, CDR2 SFDVKD. The CDR3 extends over 14 amino acids. The chain's CDR3 is CASSDSRGPGELFF. In DNA form, the CDR3 reads TGTGCCTCCAGTGATTCGCGGGGACCCGGGGAGCTGTTTTTT.

This clonotype appeared many times. This sequence joins TRBV19 and TRBJ1-5; TRBD1 agrees at 8 bases. The ends lost 3 bases at V and 2 bases at J; junction bases unmatched: 9. The CDR3 spans 17 residues. Germline CDR1 is LNHDA and CDR2 is SQIVND (reference sequence). CDR3 in DNA: TGTGCCAGTAGTATCGAGTCGGACAGGGCGGGCAATCAGCCCCAGCATTTT. This sequence encodes CASSIESDRAGNQPQHF. Filled out from reference TRBV19 and TRBJ1-5, the complete variable domain reads DGGITQSPKYLFRKEGQNVTLSCEQNLNHDAMYWYRQDPGQGLRLIYYSQIVNDFQKGDIAEGYSVSREKKESFPLTVTSAQKNPTAFYLCASSIESDRAGNQPQHFGDGTRLSIL.

A few counts support this clonotype. This rearrangement joins TRBV5-1 to TRBJ2-6, with D tentatively TRBD1 or TRBD2 (6 bases each). Trimming left V 7 bases short and J 3 bases short, with 17 bases between. The CDR3 is made up of 16 amino acids. Germline assignment: CDR1 SGHRS and CDR2 YFSETQ. CDR3 sequence: CASRRAGDFGANVLTF. The CDR3 coding sequence is TGCGCCAGCCGGCGGGCAGGGGACTTTGGGGCCAACGTCCTGACTTTC.

This clonotype was seen a handful of times. The chain is built from TRBV28 and TRBJ1-3; the match to TRBD1 covers 12 bases. The germline gives CDR1 MDHEN, CDR2 SYDVKM. The J segment lost 4 bases and the V segment lost 6 bases, leaving 16 bases of the junction unmatched. The CDR3 length is 19 residues. The CDR3 region has the DNA TGTGCCAGCAGGTTTTTGCCGTCCCGGGACAGGGGGCGAGGAAACACCATATATTTT. Encoded protein: CASRFLPSRDRGRGNTIYF.

This clonotype was detected only a few times. This chain links TRBV5-4 with TRBJ2-7; 8 nucleotides agree with TRBD2. The CDR3 loop spans 14 amino acids. Per germline, CDR1 SGHNT and CDR2 YYREEE (reference sequence). The trim removed 1 base at V and 3 bases at J, leaving 3 bases unmatched. As DNA, the CDR3 is TGTGCCAGCAGCTTGACTAGCGGAGACTACGAGCAGTACTTC. Its protein is CASSLTSGDYEQYF.

This clonotype was counted at least ten times. The rearrangement uses TRBV11-2 and TRBJ1-1; D gene ambiguous. Looked up from germline, CDR1 is SGHAT and CDR2 is FQNNGV. Deletions cut 5 bases from V and 4 bases from J, with 11 bases between. The CDR3 runs 13 residues. The CDR3 sequence: CASSPTSGTEAFF. DNA of the CDR3: TGTGCCAGCAGCCCCACCTCAGGCACTGAAGCTTTCTTT.

This clonotype was seen repeatedly, ten times or more. The chain employs TRBV6-1 and TRBJ1-5; tentative D call: TRBD1 (6 bases). V was clipped by 4 bases and J by 4 bases, with 23 bases between them. The CDR3 sequence is 18 residues long. From germline, CDR1 is MNHNS and CDR2 SASEGT. Here the CDR3 reads CASSGRDTQGLWNQPQHF. The CDR3 bases are TGTGCCAGCAGTGGCCGGGACACGCAGGGCTTGTGGAATCAGCCCCAGCATTTT.